This TCR beta chain was recorded in a study of cytomegalovirus exposure and HLA in healthy donors (dated by TCRdb to the late 2010s). Looking at the study overall: An earlier analysis of 587 of the donors reported approximately 260 Gb of sequence data and around 100 million unique TCR beta sequences obtained from about 180 million T cells. The study profiled the T cell repertoires of around 700 subjects by immunosequencing and related them to cytomegalovirus serostatus. An earlier analysis of 450 to 750 of the donors used high-throughput TCR beta sequencing to judge whether each TCR beta V gene segment behaved as functional or pseudogenic. Class I and class II HLA loci were covered by the typing at four-digit resolution. Along with the roughly 710-subject first cohort, a separate validation cohort of roughly 110 different subjects was used. Among roughly 400 genotyped donors of the cohort, an average of approximately 200,000 unique TCR beta nucleotide sequences was sequenced per donor, of which about 18% were non-productive. To predict cytomegalovirus infection status, the study brought together high-throughput TCR immunosequencing, statistical association of individual TCRs with disease status, and machine learning. Typing coverage differed by locus: A, B, C, DRB1 and DQB1 were typed in roughly 629-640 donors, DQA1 in about 510, DPA1 in 600 to 610, and DPB1 in 450 to 480. All discovery cohort repertoires had been generated using a single sequencing platform. Several DR-DQ haplotypes were handled as single units for association and clustering because linkage in the cohort was strong. In the later analysis, no new phenotypic data were used to find candidate immune exposures; instead, reliance was placed on TCR beta sequences and their occurrence across donors. Of the 300 to 450 genotyped donors, about 80% fell in the genetic ancestry cluster associated with self-reported Caucasian donors. Around 300 gigabases of sequencing data and tens of millions of unique TCR sequences were included in an early release covering about 700 HLA-typed donors. To study patterns of TCR occurrence, a later analysis re-analyzed previously published TCR beta repertoires from under 750 donors and added high-resolution HLA genotyping. The study aimed to test whether cataloging public T cell receptors could reveal signatures of past pathogen exposure. Genome-wide SNP genotypes for about 60% of the roughly 670 donors were used in a later genetic analysis, which treated that subset as a discovery cohort. Donor age, sex, ethnicity and CMV serostatus were compiled together with the repertoire data. Results and caveats for the whole study, not just this receptor: An earlier analysis of approximately 590 of the donors showed that most TCR beta V segments appeared in productive rearrangements either about 87% or about 30% of the time, which broadly matched IMGT annotations. The authors suggested that the approach could potentially be generalized to other disease states and immunological phenotypes. CMV serostatus was the only immune exposure information available for the cohort. Three of the identified cytomegalovirus-associated TCR beta chains were confirmed in vitro to be specific for cytomegalovirus antigens. In the study, 150 to 200 TCR beta chains were listed as associated with cytomegalovirus. While some public TCRs were present in many individuals, most TCR sequences turned up only very rarely across donors. In a later analysis, TCR association rates were found to vary across HLA loci, with the most associated TCRs seen for DRB1 alleles and the fewest for HLA-C alleles. Assigning TCR associations to individual alleles was difficult when HLA alleles, especially DR and DQ, strongly co-occurred. Cytomegalovirus status was reported to be diagnosed by the classifier with high specificity and sensitivity in both the original and validation cohorts. A later analysis associated 16,951 TCR beta sequences with specific HLA alleles at a false discovery rate of 0.05. Correlated functional status among segregating V segments might reflect linkage disequilibrium, but an unknown experimental factor could not be ruled out. In a later analysis, most CMV-associated TCR beta chains were found to appear HLA-restricted, with HLA associations seemingly driven largely by CMV exposure. Presence/absence analyses assumed roughly uniform sequencing depth across donors, an assumption that may not hold. Some IMGT-functional V segments, including TRBV6-2 and TRBV6-3, could not be told apart with the 87-base-pair reads, so those segments were excluded. A further reported finding was that TCR beta sequences accurately predicted the HLA-A and HLA-B alleles for most subjects in the first cohort. A later analysis reported that several top co-occurrence clusters appeared linked to parvovirus B19, influenza, CMV and Epstein-Barr virus. Compared with the 666-donor mean, donors in an Asian-associated ancestry cluster had fewer N-insertions in productive TCRs, according to a later genetic analysis. A later analysis found that HLA-associated TCR beta chains were more clonally expanded and had lower generation probabilities than equally common non-associated chains. Because some donors lacked HLA typing at each locus, the association tests relied only on the typed subset. The earlier analysis of approximately 540 of the donors excluded some 16 rarely observed V segments, including chromosome 9 orphons, because counts were too low. In this cohort, only TCR beta chains were sequenced, and detectable features were limited by the absence of alpha or paired-chain data. A cluster of highly shared sequence variants was judged likely to represent a technical artifact of the sequencing pipeline. A later genetic analysis associated a missense DCLRE1C variant with V-gene and J-gene trimming of TCR beta chains, and an independent cohort replicated the association.

Library construction relied on the immunoSEQ multiplex PCR assay. A mixture of 60 forward primers for TCR Vbeta segments and 13 reverse primers for TCR Jbeta segments was used in the multiplex PCR. The CDR3 region of rearranged TCR beta genes was amplified from genomic DNA with a multiplex PCR assay. On the Illumina HiSeq System, the amplified TCR beta libraries were sequenced as 87-base-pair reads. On the study's bioinformatics: In a later analysis, some 80 million unique TCR beta chains were counted across the approximately 640 repertoires, and roughly 9.9 million of these chains were shared by at least two donors. Raw reads were error-corrected and collapsed into unique sequences by a nearest-neighbor algorithm in which closely related sequences were merged to remove PCR and sequencing errors. V, D and J gene segments were assigned by aligning CDR3 sequences to IMGT reference sequences. For a sequence to be retained, a match of at least six nucleotides was required to both a V gene segment and a J gene segment. Rearrangements were classified as productive when the CDR3 lacked stop codons and remained in frame with V and J, and all other rearrangements were classified as non-productive. Following IMGT convention, CDR3 was defined as the stretch from the second conserved V-encoded cysteine to the conserved J-encoded phenylalanine. Sequences without an unambiguous match to a single V gene segment were excluded from the earlier analysis of about 640 of the donors. An earlier analysis of approximately 590 of the donors called V segments functional above 56.7% productive rearrangements and segregating when the between-donor standard deviation exceeded 5%. A statistical classification framework was developed to diagnose cytomegalovirus status using the catalog of TCR beta chain sequences. In a later analysis, V and J genes were assigned by comparing TCR nucleotide sequences against IMGT/GENE-DB human TR gene sequences. The TCRdist pipeline was used in a later analysis to assign CDR3 sequences and most-parsimonious VDJ recombination scenarios. In a later analysis, each TCR beta chain was defined by its CDR3 amino acid sequence together with its V-gene family, and reads without a unique V-gene family were excluded. A later analysis removed 592 highly shared, low-generation-probability nucleotide sequences to deal with suspected cross-contamination and a sequencing artifact. A later analysis calculated a clonal expansion index for each public chain from normalized within-repertoire ranks of inferred template counts. A later analysis computed generation probabilities with a VDJ recombination model fitted to out-of-frame rearrangements, and checked the results against IGoR. In a later analysis, TCR-TCR, TCR-HLA and TCR-CMV co-occurrence was scored with hypergeometric tests, and a repertoire-size bias correction was applied to TCR pairs. To estimate false discovery rates, a later analysis permuted the HLA or CMV assignments 20 times. In a later analysis, co-occurring TCRs were grouped using DBSCAN, with TCRdist sequence similarity added in when clustering inside HLA-allele-positive subsets. Repertoires with fewer than 30,000 or more than 120,000 public chains were left out of co-occurrence clustering, as were four to six repertoires with anomalous nucleotide sharing. What TCRdb holds here is the immuneACCESS table cut down to in-frame rearrangements. Part of the clones is not present; checked against another copy, under half of the missing clones reflect an unresolved V gene, and the others are unexplained. Clone size and V and J calls were adopted from that table, with D and trimming inferred from the DNA. Recorded for this sample are 97,000 or so clones; roughly 70% of them occurred a single time. 2% to 3% of the sample comes from the top ten.

The cohort comprised under 700 healthy bone marrow donors. Cohort members were all nominally healthy when sampled, although unrecorded immune exposures were likely present. The donor tested CMV seronegative and was one of the 352 seronegative cohort members. A peripheral blood sample was collected from each donor, and TCR beta sequencing was performed on peripheral blood mononuclear cells. Genomic DNA was extracted from the blood cell samples with the Qiagen DNeasy Blood Extraction Kit. Including cysteine and phenylalanine, the CDR3 has 20 amino acids. CDR3 DNA only is kept here, 60 bases in frame from base 1. Sequences MGHRA (CDR1) and YSYEKL (CDR2) are obtained from the germline V gene. Trimming leaves V shorter by 0 bases and J shorter by 6 bases, with the junction holding 17 bases beyond the gene matches. On this clone itself: The clone's antigen remains unknown. Base qualities are not recorded, but no much larger clone differs from it by a single base.

The receptor's source is a man between 45 and 60 years old in good health and CMV-seronegative. The chain is assembled from TRBV4-1 and TRBJ2-2, with 9 middle bases fitting TRBD1. Material for sequencing was PBMCs. For the CDR3, the sequence is CASSQDSGQGFSGHAGELFF. The nucleotides are TGCGCCAGCAGCCAAGATTCAGGACAGGGGTTCAGTGGCCACGCCGGGGAGCTGTTTTTT.